The 22 T cell receptor beta chains reported below all come from one sample, sequenced in a study of identical twins. TCRdb reanalysed the 5' RACE reads using MiXCR and keeps one entry per CDR3 protein. Here the sample spans around 670,000 distinct CDR3 sequences, approximately 6% being singletons. The sequenced sample was naive T cells sorted from blood. These receptors originate from a man younger than 30 in good health.

This clonotype appeared many times. This chain connects TRBV28 to TRBJ2-7; 8 bases map to TRBD2. The junction had 10 bases not matched to a gene; V was cut back by 6 bases and J by 0 bases. CDR1 is MDHEN and CDR2 is SYDVKM in the germline V gene. The CDR3 length is 16 residues. CDR3 residues: CASRPTSGRSSYEQYF. The CDR3 nucleotides read TGTGCCAGCAGACCTACTAGCGGCCGGAGCTCCTACGAGCAGTACTTC.

This sequence joins TRBV20-1 and TRBJ2-1, with 9 positions matching TRBD2. CDR1 DFQATT and CDR2 SNEGSKA come from the germline V gene (reference sequence). The CDR3 spans 14 residues. V dropped 0 bases and J dropped 8; count of bases not matched to a gene: 5. CDR3 amino acids: CSAREPLAGHEQFF. CDR3 nucleotides: TGCAGTGCTAGAGAACCCCTAGCGGGACATGAGCAGTTCTTC.

This clonotype was detected a few times. The chain combines TRBV9 with TRBJ2-6; D might be TRBD1 (6 bases). Trimming took off 6 bases at V and 4 bases at J, with 14 bases between the two ends. This CDR3 region has 15 residues. Germline V gives CDR1 SGDLS, CDR2 YYNGEE. The CDR3 DNA sequence: TGTGCCAGCACGAAAGGGGGATCCGGGGCCAACGTCCTGACTTTC. Translated, it gives CASTKGGSGANVLTF.

This clonotype was detected a few times. V and J are TRBV5-1 and TRBJ2-1; 7 bases map to TRBD1. This CDR3 contains 13 residues. From germline, CDR1 is SGHRS and CDR2 YFSETQ. V shed 4 bases, J shed 13 bases, and the junction held 11 bases outside the gene matches. The CDR3 sequence is CASSPHDRENQFF. The DNA of the CDR3 is TGCGCCAGCAGCCCGCATGACAGGGAGAACCAGTTCTTC.

The table lists this clonotype with many counts. This sequence joins TRBV11-2 and TRBJ2-3; TRBD2 matches 9 bases. The CDR3 consists of 15 residues. Germline trimming cut 1 base from V and 8 bases from J; bases unmatched to any gene: 7. Germline V gene data show CDR1 as SGHAT and CDR2 as FQNNGV. CDR3 nucleotides: TGTGCCAGCAGCTTAGCACTAGCGGGTGTGAGTACGCAGTATTTT. Translating gives CASSLALAGVSTQYF.

There are many counts of this clonotype. The chain uses TRBV12-3 or TRBV12-4 and TRBJ2-3; 14 bases agree with TRBD2. This CDR3 is built from 18 residues. V trimming: 5 bases; J trimming: 1 base; junction bases outside the gene matches: 8. The CDR3 nucleotides read TGTGCCAGCAGTCCAACTCCGGGACTAGCGGGAGGCACAGATACGCAGTATTTT. Amino acid sequence: CASSPTPGLAGGTDTQYF.

Comments on this clonotype: This could be a read error, since a much larger clone is one nucleotide away. The chain links TRBV4-3 to TRBJ2-1; D is possibly TRBD2 (5 bases). Germline values: CDR1 LGHNA, CDR2 YSLEER. Trimming removed 4 bases at V and 6 bases at J, with 13 bases between. The CDR3 has 14 amino acids. CDR3 bases: TGCGCCAGCAGCCGCCTTCCGGGGAGCAATGAGCAGTTCTTC. It translates to CASSRLPGSNEQFF.

The chain links TRBV5-1 to TRBJ2-3; D is perhaps TRBD2 (5 bases). This CDR3 spans 12 amino acids. Trimming removed 2 bases from V and 10 bases from J, with 11 bases in between. The germline gives CDR1 SGHRS, CDR2 YFSETQ. The chain's CDR3 is CASSLGLDSQYF. The DNA of the CDR3 is TGCGCCAGCAGCTTAGGACTTGACTCGCAGTATTTT.

This clonotype was picked up many times. At one end the junction does not follow the germline gene, possibly because of a read error. V usage is TRBV28 and J usage is TRBJ2-7; no reliable D call. This CDR3 spans 13 amino acids. The germline gives CDR1 MDHEN, CDR2 SYDVKM. The CDR3 spells CASSRRTSPLIVF. In nucleotides, the CDR3 is TGTGCCAGCAGCCGTCGGACCAGCCCCCTCATAGTCTTC. Using reference TRBV28 and TRBJ2-7 for the parts outside the CDR3, the full variable domain is DVKVTQSSRYLVKRTGEKVFLECVQDMDHENMFWYRQDPGLGLRLIYFSYDVKMKEKGDIPEGYSVSREKKERFSLILESASTNQTSMYLCASSRRTSPLIVFGPGTRLTVT.

The sample holds many counts of this clonotype. The chain has TRBV10-1 and TRBJ1-5; D remains ambiguous. The CDR3 consists of 12 residues. Trimming took off 2 bases at V and 5 bases at J, with 4 bases between the two ends. Germline V gene data show CDR1 as WNHNN and CDR2 as SYGVQD (reference sequence). CDR3 protein: CASSEGDQPQHF. The CDR3 coding sequence is TGCGCCAGCAGTGAGGGAGATCAGCCCCAGCATTTT.

This clonotype has a count of ten or more. The chain employs TRBV21-1 and TRBJ2-7; TRBD1, the D gene given by the table, was not confirmed from the DNA. TRBV21-1 corresponds to a pseudogene. There are 12 residues in the CDR3. The CDR3 sequence: CASSNDRGEQYF. DNA for the CDR3: TGTGCCAGCAGCAACGACAGGGGCGAGCAGTACTTC.

There are a few counts of this clonotype. The limits of the CDR3 on the DNA are not certain, so only TCRdb's listed CDR3 is given. The genes are TRBV12-3 or TRBV12-4 and TRBJ2-2. The CDR3 length equals 14 residues, ends included. CDR3 region: CASSSFLRGGSCFF.

In its sample, this clonotype was seen many times. The gene calls are TRBV20-1 and TRBJ2-1; TRBD2 might be the D (5 bases). V was trimmed by 6 bases and J by 4 bases, leaving 16 bases between them. The CDR3 totals 14 residues. Germline V gene data show CDR1 as DFQATT and CDR2 as SNEGSKA (reference sequence). The CDR3 region is CSAIGSIGYNEQFF. CDR3 nucleotide sequence: TGCAGTGCCATAGGGAGTATAGGGTACAATGAGCAGTTCTTC.

In its sample, this clonotype was seen many times. The chain couples TRBV4-3 to TRBJ2-7; maybe TRBD1 (6 bases). V lost 2 bases and J 7 bases, leaving 12 bases between the germline ends. From germline, CDR1 is LGHNA and CDR2 YSLEER. The CDR3 is 13 residues long. The DNA for the CDR3 is TGCGCCAGCAGCCAAAAACAGGGTGCTGAGCAGTACTTC. Translating gives CASSQKQGAEQYF.

This clonotype was found many times. The chain couples TRBV20-1 to TRBJ2-1; D is unclear. The CDR3 length is 16 residues. The germline V gene encodes CDR1 DFQATT and CDR2 SNEGSKA (reference sequence). Trimming shortened V by 6 bases and J by 7 bases, and 25 bases separated the two germline ends. CDR3 nucleotides: TGCAGTGCCAAACAACGGAGTATCTCCCGTAGGAATGAGCAGTTCTTC. Translated: CSAKQRSISRRNEQFF.

This chain uses TRBV7-8 with TRBJ2-7; 8 bases map to TRBD1. The V gene's germline CDR1 is SGHVS and CDR2 FQNEAQ. The CDR3 has 14 residues. The ends lost 5 bases at V and 11 bases at J; junction bases unmatched: 14. The CDR3 loop is CASSGSRGRRAEYF. The CDR3 DNA is TGTGCCAGCAGCGGCTCCAGGGGGCGGAGGGCGGAGTACTTC.

This clonotype was found many times. The chain combines TRBV21-1 with TRBJ1-1; the table names TRBD1, a call not compared with the DNA. TRBV21-1 is described as a pseudogene. The length of the CDR3 is 15 residues. DNA for the CDR3: TGTGCCAGCAGCAAAGCTGGCAGGGGGTGGACTGAAGCTTTCTTT. Amino acids: CASSKAGRGWTEAFF.

This clonotype was detected a few times. The rearrangement uses TRBV11-2 and TRBJ2-5, with 10 positions matching TRBD1. V shed 2 bases, J shed 0 bases, and the junction held 15 bases outside the gene matches. The CDR3 covers 20 residues. CDR1 is SGHAT and CDR2 is FQNNGV in the germline V gene. The CDR3 protein is CASSLLYRERGQGNQETQYF. The CDR3 nucleotides read TGTGCCAGCAGCTTACTATATAGGGAAAGGGGACAGGGGAACCAAGAGACCCAGTACTTC.

The chain links TRBV11-2 to TRBJ2-4; 10 bases line up with TRBD2. The V segment lost 0 bases and the J segment 11 bases; nucleotides outside the gene matches: 10. Germline V CDR1 and CDR2: SGHAT, FQNNGV. The length of the CDR3 is 16 residues. The CDR3 DNA reads as TGTGCCAGCAGCTTAGAGCCTAGCGGGAGTTTTGACTTTCAGTACTTC. Translating gives CASSLEPSGSFDFQYF.

The sample holds many counts of this clonotype. The chain recombines TRBV7-2 with TRBJ1-4; tentative D call: TRBD1 (5 bases). CDR1 and CDR2 (germline): SGHTA, FQGNSA. The CDR3 is 15 residues long. V gave up 5 bases and J gave up 7 bases, with 17 bases separating them. The CDR3 spells CASSLRVGQGEKLFF. The CDR3 bases are TGTGCCAGCAGCCTCCGTGTCGGGCAGGGTGAAAAACTGTTTTTT.

This clonotype was seen repeatedly, ten times or more. This chain links TRBV12-3 or TRBV12-4 with TRBJ2-1; 7 bases line up with TRBD2. The CDR3 has 16 amino acids. With V trimmed by 3 bases and J by 4 bases, 9 bases remained unmatched. CDR3 sequence (DNA): TGTGCCAGCAGTTTTATTGGCGGGAGACTGTACAATGAGCAGTTCTTC. It encodes CASSFIGGRLYNEQFF.

Here the CDR3 DNA reads TGTGCCAGCAGTCCGTGGACTAGCGGGAGACTGGGCGAGCAGTACGTC. It translates to CASSPWTSGRLGEQYV. This chain uses TRBV27 with TRBJ2-7; 13 bases line up with TRBD2. Losses at the gene ends were 5 bases for V and 6 bases for J; bases not matched to a gene: 10. This CDR3 has 16 residues. The V gene's germline CDR1 is MNHEY and CDR2 SMNVEV (reference sequence).